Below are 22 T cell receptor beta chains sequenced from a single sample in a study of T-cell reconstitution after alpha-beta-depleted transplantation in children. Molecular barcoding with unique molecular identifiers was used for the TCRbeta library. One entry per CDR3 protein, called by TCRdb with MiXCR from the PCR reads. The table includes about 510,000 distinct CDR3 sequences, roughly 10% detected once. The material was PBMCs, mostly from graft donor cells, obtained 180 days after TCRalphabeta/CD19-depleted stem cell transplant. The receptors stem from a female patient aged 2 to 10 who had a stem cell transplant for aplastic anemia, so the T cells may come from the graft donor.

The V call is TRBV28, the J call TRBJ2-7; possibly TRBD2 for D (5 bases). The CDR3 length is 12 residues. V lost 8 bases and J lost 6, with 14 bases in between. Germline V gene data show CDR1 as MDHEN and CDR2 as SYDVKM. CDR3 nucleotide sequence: TGTGCCAGCGGTCAACTAGTTTCCGAGCAGTACTTC. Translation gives CASGQLVSEQYF.

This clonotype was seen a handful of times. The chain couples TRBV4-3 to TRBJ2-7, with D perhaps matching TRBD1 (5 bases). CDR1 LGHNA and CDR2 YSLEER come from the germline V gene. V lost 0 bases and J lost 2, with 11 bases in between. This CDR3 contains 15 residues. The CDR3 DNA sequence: TGCGCCAGCAGCCAAGAAGGGGCCCTCCCCTACGAGCAGTACTTC. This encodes CASSQEGALPYEQYF.

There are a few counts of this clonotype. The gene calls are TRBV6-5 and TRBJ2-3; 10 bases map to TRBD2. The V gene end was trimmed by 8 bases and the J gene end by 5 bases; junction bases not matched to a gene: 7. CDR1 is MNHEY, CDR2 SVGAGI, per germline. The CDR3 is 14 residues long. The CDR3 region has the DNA TGTGCCAGCGCCTCCCCTAGCGGGAGAGATACGCAGTATTTT. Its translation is CASASPSGRDTQYF.

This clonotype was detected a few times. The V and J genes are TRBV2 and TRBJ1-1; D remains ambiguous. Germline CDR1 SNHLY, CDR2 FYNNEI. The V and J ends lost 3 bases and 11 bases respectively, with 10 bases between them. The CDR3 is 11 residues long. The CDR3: CASSDGFGAFF. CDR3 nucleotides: TGTGCCAGCAGTGATGGGTTTGGGGCTTTCTTT.

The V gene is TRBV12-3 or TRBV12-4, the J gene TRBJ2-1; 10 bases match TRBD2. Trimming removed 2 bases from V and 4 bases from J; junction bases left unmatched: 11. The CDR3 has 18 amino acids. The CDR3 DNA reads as TGTGCCAGCAGTTTATATAATAGCGGGAGGACTGTGTACAATGAGCAGTTCTTC. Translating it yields CASSLYNSGRTVYNEQFF.

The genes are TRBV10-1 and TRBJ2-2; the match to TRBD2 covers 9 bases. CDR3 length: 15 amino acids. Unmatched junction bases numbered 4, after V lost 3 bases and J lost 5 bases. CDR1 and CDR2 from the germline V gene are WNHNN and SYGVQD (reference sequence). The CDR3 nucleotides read TGCGCCAGCAGTGATAGCGGGAGAGGGACCGGGGAGCTGTTTTTT. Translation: CASSDSGRGTGELFF.

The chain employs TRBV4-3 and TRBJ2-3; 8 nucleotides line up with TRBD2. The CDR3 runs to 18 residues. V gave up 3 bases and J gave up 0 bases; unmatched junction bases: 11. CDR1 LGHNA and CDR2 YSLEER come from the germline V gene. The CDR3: CASSHFEGGLESTDTQYF. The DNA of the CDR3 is TGCGCCAGCAGCCACTTCGAGGGGGGACTAGAGAGCACAGATACGCAGTATTTT.

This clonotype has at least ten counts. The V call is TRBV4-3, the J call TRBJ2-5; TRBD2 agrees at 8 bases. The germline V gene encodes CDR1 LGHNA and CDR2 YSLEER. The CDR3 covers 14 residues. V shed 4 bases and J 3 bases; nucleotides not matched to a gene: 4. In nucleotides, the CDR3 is TGCGCCAGCAGCCCACGACTAGCGAAAGAGACCCAGTACTTC. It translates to CASSPRLAKETQYF.

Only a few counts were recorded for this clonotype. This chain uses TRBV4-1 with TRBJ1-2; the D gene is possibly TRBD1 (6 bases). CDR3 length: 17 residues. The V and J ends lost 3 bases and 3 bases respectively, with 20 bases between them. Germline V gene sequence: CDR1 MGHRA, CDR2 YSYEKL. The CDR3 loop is CASSHSGKQGLDYGYTF. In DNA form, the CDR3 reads TGCGCCAGCAGCCATTCCGGGAAACAGGGTTTGGACTATGGCTACACCTTC.

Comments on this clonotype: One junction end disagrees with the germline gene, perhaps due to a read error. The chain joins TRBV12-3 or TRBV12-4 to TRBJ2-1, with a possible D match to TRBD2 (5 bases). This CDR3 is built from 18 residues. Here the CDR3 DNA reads TGTACCAGCAGTCAGAGTATCCAGCGGAGGAGCTCCTACAATGAGCAGTTCTTC. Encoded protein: CTSSQSIQRRSSYNEQFF.

The CDR3 DNA reads as TGTGCCATCAGCCTAATCCGCGGGGAGCTGTTTTTT. Amino acids: CAISLIRGELFF. The J gene is TRBJ2-2, the V gene TRBV10-3; no reliable D call. The V end lost 6 bases, the J end lost 7 bases, and 9 bases lay between the germline ends. Germline lookup yields CDR1 ENHRY and CDR2 SYGVKD. The CDR3 has 12 amino acids.

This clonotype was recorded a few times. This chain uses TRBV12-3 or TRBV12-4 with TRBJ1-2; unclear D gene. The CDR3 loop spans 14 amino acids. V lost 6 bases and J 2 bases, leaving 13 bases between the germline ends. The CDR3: CASRISTDNYGYTF. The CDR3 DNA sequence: TGTGCCAGCAGGATCTCCACAGACAACTATGGCTACACCTTC.

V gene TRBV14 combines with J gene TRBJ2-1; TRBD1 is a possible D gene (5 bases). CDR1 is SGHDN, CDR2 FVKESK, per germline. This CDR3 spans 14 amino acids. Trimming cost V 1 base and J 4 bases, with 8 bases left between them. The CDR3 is CASSQVRGYNEQFF. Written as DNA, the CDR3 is TGTGCCAGCAGCCAAGTTAGGGGATACAATGAGCAGTTCTTC.

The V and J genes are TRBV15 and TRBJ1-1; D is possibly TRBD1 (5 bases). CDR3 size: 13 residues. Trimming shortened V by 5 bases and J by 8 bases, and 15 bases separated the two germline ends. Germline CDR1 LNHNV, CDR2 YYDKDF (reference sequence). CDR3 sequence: CATSGFPGAEAFF. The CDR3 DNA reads TGTGCCACCAGCGGTTTTCCTGGGGCCGAAGCTTTCTTT.

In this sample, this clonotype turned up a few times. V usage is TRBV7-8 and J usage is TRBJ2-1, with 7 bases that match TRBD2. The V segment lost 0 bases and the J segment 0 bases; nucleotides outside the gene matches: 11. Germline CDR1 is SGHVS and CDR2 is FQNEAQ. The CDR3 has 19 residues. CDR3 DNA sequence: TGTGCCAGCAGCTTAGCAGGTTCTAGCGGAGTTAGCTCCTACAATGAGCAGTTCTTC. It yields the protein CASSLAGSSGVSSYNEQFF. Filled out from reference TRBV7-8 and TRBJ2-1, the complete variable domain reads GAGVSQSPRYKVAKRGQDVALRCDPISGHVSLFWYQQALGQGPEFLTYFQNEAQLDKSGLPSDRFFAERPEGSVSTLKIQRTQQEDSAVYLCASSLAGSSGVSSYNEQFFGPGTRLTVL.

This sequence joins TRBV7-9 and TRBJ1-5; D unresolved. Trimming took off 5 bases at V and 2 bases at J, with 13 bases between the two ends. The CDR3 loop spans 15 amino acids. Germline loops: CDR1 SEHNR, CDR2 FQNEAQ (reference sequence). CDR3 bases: TGTGCCAGCAGCCCCCCCAATCTGGGCAATCAGCCCCAGCATTTT. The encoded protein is CASSPPNLGNQPQHF.

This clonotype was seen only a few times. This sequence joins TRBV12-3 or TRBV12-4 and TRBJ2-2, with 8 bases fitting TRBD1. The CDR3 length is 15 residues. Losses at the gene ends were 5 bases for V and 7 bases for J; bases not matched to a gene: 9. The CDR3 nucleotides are TGTGCCAGCAGTCCCTGGACAGGGTTCAGCGGGGAGCTGTTTTTT. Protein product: CASSPWTGFSGELFF.

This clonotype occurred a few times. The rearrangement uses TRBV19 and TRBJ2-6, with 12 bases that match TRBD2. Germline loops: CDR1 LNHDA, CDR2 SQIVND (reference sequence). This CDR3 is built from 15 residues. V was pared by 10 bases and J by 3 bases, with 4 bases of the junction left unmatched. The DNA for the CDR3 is TGTGCCACAGGACTAGCGGGACTTGGGGCCAACGTCCTGACTTTC. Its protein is CATGLAGLGANVLTF.

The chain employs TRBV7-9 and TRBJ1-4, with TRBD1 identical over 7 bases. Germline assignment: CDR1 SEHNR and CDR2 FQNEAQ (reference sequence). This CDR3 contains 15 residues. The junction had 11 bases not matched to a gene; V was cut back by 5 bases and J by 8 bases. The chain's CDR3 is CASSPRQGGVEKLFF. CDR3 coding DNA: TGTGCCAGCAGCCCTCGACAGGGAGGAGTCGAAAAACTGTTTTTT.

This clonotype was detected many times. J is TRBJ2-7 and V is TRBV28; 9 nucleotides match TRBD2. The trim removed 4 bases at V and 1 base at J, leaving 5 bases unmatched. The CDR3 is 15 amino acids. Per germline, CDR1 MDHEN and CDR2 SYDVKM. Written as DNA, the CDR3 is TGTGCCAGCAGTTCGAGGACTAGCGTATCCTACGAGCAGTACTTC. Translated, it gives CASSSRTSVSYEQYF.

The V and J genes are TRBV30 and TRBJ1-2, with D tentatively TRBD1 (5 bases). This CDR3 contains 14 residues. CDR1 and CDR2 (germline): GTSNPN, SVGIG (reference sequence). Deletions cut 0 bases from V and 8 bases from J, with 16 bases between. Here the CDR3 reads CAWSVPGSKRGYTF. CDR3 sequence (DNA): TGTGCCTGGAGTGTGCCAGGGAGTAAAAGGGGCTACACCTTC.

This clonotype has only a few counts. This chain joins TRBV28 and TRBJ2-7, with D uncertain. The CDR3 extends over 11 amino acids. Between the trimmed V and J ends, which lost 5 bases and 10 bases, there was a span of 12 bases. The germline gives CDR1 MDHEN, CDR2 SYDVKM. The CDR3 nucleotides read TGTGCCAGCAGTACCCAGACGGACCAGTACTTC. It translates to CASSTQTDQYF.